Below, 8 T cell receptor beta chains from the same sample are listed, as sequenced in a study of blood T cell repertoires in COVID-19. Sequencing used immunoSEQ multiplex PCR; TCRdb keeps in-frame clones, though not all of them. The sample lists 150,000 to 200,000 clones; around 80% were seen once. The source material was PBMCs or T cells enriched from blood (not recorded which). Every receptor here comes from a man aged 35 to 55 who had recovered from COVID-19.

V usage is TRBV5-1 and J usage is TRBJ1-2; 9 bases are shared with TRBD1. This CDR3 has 14 residues. After removal of 4 bases from V and 12 bases from J, the junction contained 13 bases not matched to a gene. Per the germline V gene, CDR1 is SGHRS and CDR2 is YFSETQ. As DNA, the CDR3 is TGCGCCAGCAGCCAAAACACCGGGACAGGGAGGGACACCTTC. Amino acid sequence: CASSQNTGTGRDTF.

The gene calls are TRBV4-1 and TRBJ2-2; 9 nucleotides agree with TRBD2. J was trimmed by 4 bases and V by 1 base; bases with no gene match: 4. Germline assignment: CDR1 MGHRA and CDR2 YSYEKL. This CDR3 contains 16 residues. CDR3 residues: CASSQGGGAVTGELFF. CDR3 DNA sequence: TGCGCCAGCAGCCAAGGCGGGGGGGCGGTCACCGGGGAGCTGTTTTTT.

The chain is built from TRBV30 and TRBJ1-5; 9 positions match TRBD1. The CDR3 runs to 19 residues. The germline gives CDR1 GTSNPN, CDR2 SVGIG (reference sequence). J gave up 4 bases and V 0 bases, and 16 bases lay outside the gene matches. The CDR3 DNA follows: TGTGCCTGGAGTGTAGGGGACCTAAACAGGGGGCTGGTGAATCAGCCCCAGCATTTT. It codes for CAWSVGDLNRGLVNQPQHF.

This clone has just one count. The chain links TRBV18 to TRBJ1-3; no reliable D call. Deletions cut 3 bases from V and 0 bases from J, with 12 bases between. The V gene's germline CDR1 is KGHSH and CDR2 LQKENI. This CDR3 contains 16 residues. The CDR3 bases are TGTGCCAGCTCACCGGGCCCAGTCTCCTCTGGAAACACCATATATTTT. This translates into CASSPGPVSSGNTIYF.

CDR3 coding DNA: TGTGCCACGAAGGTACAGTTCTATGGCTACACCTTC. The encoded protein is CATKVQFYGYTF. V usage is TRBV6-5 and J usage is TRBJ1-2; D unresolved. V was cut by 10 bases and J by 4 bases, with 13 bases left in between. Germline V lookup: CDR1 MNHEY, CDR2 SVGAGI. This CDR3 region has 12 residues.

The table lists this clone with a count of one. V and J are TRBV11-2 and TRBJ2-6; D remains ambiguous. With 1 base removed from V and 0 bases from J, the gap between germline ends came to 7 bases. Germline V gene lookup returns CDR1 SGHAT and CDR2 FQNNGV. The CDR3 extends over 16 amino acids. This CDR3 is CASSLAAVSGANVLTF. The CDR3 DNA reads as TGTGCCAGCAGCTTAGCTGCAGTCTCTGGGGCCAACGTCCTGACTTTC. Looking up the rest from reference TRBV11-2 and TRBJ2-6 gives the full variable domain: EAGVAQSPRYKIIEKRQSVAFWCNPISGHATLYWYQQILGQGPKLLIQFQNNGVVDDSQLPKDRFSAERLKGVDSTLKIQPAKLEDSAVYLCASSLAAVSGANVLTFGAGSRLTVL.

This clone was counted a single time. This chain uses TRBV21-1 with TRBJ1-5; no DNA check was done on the table's D call, TRBD1. TRBV21-1 is reported as a pseudogene. The CDR3 runs to 16 residues. The DNA for the CDR3 is TGTGCCAGCAGCAATGGGAGAGGGGGCAACAATCAGCCCCAGCATTTT. Protein product: CASSNGRGGNNQPQHF.

This chain links TRBV11-2 with TRBJ1-1; TRBD1 might be the D (6 bases). The CDR3 loop spans 17 amino acids. Germline loops: CDR1 SGHAT, CDR2 FQNNGV. V lost 2 bases and J 3 bases, leaving 19 bases between the germline ends. The chain's CDR3 is CASSLTAGAGGYTEAFF. The CDR3, as DNA: TGTGCCAGCAGCTTAACGGCGGGGGCTGGGGGGTACACTGAAGCTTTCTTT. The full variable domain, in which reference TRBV11-2 and TRBJ1-1 provide the parts outside the CDR3, is EAGVAQSPRYKIIEKRQSVAFWCNPISGHATLYWYQQILGQGPKLLIQFQNNGVVDDSQLPKDRFSAERLKGVDSTLKIQPAKLEDSAVYLCASSLTAGAGGYTEAFFGQGTRLTVV.